Below, one T cell receptor (beta chain) is given with its context. Its antigen is undetermined. These data originate in a study of T cells after yellow fever vaccination. Findings and limits, study-wide: Clonotype sharing between CD4 and CD8 compartments was small. By day 5 rather than day 15, the secondary response had peaked, though it was weaker. One caveat is that FACS-sorted repertoires could contain abundant clonotypes contaminating from the bulk population.

TCRdb reprocessed the 5' RACE reads via MiXCR and lists one record per CDR3 protein. This table holds more than 250,000 distinct CDR3 sequences, approximately 7% found once. Germline loops: CDR1 SGHTA, CDR2 FQGNSA. CDR3 length: 17 residues. The V and J ends lost 6 bases and 4 bases, in that order; junction bases with no gene match: 15. The chain has TRBV7-2 and TRBJ2-3, with TRBD2 matching over 8 bases. Sequenced here: PBMCs, sampled around 45 days after the first yellow fever vaccination. The receptor's source is a man younger than 30 who received the YFV17D yellow fever vaccine. CDR3 sequence (DNA): TGTGCCAGCAGTTCCCGTCGGGGGCGGGGGGATGCAGATACGCAGTATTTT. Its protein product is CASSSRRGRGDADTQYF.